The present T cell receptor beta chain was sequenced within a study of early T cells in non-severe SARS-CoV-2 infection. The germline CDR1 and CDR2 sequences are MDHEN and SYDVKM. This CDR3 region has 13 residues. V lost 5 bases to trimming and J lost 7 bases; unmatched junction nucleotides: 6. Individual cDNA molecules received unique molecular identifiers during library preparation. TCRdb called the 5' RACE reads again in MiXCR, with one record for every CDR3 protein. The data contain some 66,000 distinct CDR3 sequences, roughly 9% of them seen just once; the ten biggest clones take up roughly 3.2%.

The source is an adult who was a healthcare worker with PCR-confirmed SARS-CoV-2 infection or an uninfected control (not recorded which). The rearrangement uses TRBV28 and TRBJ2-7; 9 bases are a match to TRBD1. Sequencing was performed on whole blood. The CDR3 is CASSPRGTGEQYF. Written as DNA, the CDR3 is TGTGCCAGCAGTCCACGAGGGACAGGGGAGCAGTACTTC.